The next 24 T cell receptor delta chains were all read from a single sample in a study of γδ T cells in repeated Plasmodium falciparum infection. TCRdb reanalyzed the multiplex PCR reads using CATT. The sample shows approximately 60,000 delta-chain clones, around 1.7% of them seen only once. Gammadelta T cells were flow-sorted from PBMC into Vgamma9/Vdelta2+ and Vdelta2-negative populations for bulk analysis. Specimen: gamma-delta T cells from blood. The receptor set was obtained from a pool of human donors (malaria-infected and uninfected, not separated).

Comment on this clone: Being one base from a much bigger clone, this may be a read error. The same CDR3 arises from other DNA sequences in this sample as well. This chain uses TRDV1 with TRDJ1; D is unclear. The V end was cut by 3 bases, the J end by 3 bases, with 26 bases between. The CDR3 has 19 residues. Germline assignment: CDR1 TSWWSYY and CDR2 QGS. The chain's CDR3 is CALGEPTILEDLPSDKLIF. CDR3 nucleotides: TGTGCTCTTGGGGAGCCCACTATTCTGGAGGATCTACCTTCCGATAAACTCATCTTT.

A remark on this clone: Given a far larger clone just one base away, this is likely a sequencing read error. Other DNA sequences of this sample code for an identical CDR3. This chain connects TRAV38-2/DV8 to TRDJ1; 13 bases fit TRDD3. The J gene comes from matching the DNA to germline here; TCRdb lacks it. V was pared by 0 bases and J by 4 bases, with 18 bases of the junction left unmatched. Germline CDR1 is TSESDYY and CDR2 is QEAYKQQN. This CDR3 spans 21 amino acids. In DNA, the CDR3 is TGTGCTTATAGGAGCGCAGCCTCCTACAGGTACTGGGGGATACGCTTCGATAAACTCATCTTT. This translates into CAYRSAASYRYWGIRFDKLIF.

Notes on this clone: The amino acid sequence in TCRdb belongs to a much larger clone and departs from this DNA's translation at residue 11, likely a sequencing read error; the sequence shown is translated from the DNA. The gene calls are TRDV3 and TRDJ1, with TRDD2 identical over 9 bases. Germline-derived CDR1 and CDR2 are TVYSNPD and GDNSRS (reference sequence). V shed 4 bases and J 3 bases; nucleotides not matched to a gene: 18. This CDR3 region has 17 residues. CDR3 region: CASRPSYFWGVPDKLIF. The CDR3 DNA follows: TGTGCCTCCAGGCCTTCCTACTTCTGGGGGGTACCCGATAAACTCATCTTT. The complete variable domain, with remaining parts taken from reference TRDV3 and TRDJ1, reads CDKVTQSSPDQTVASGSEVVLLCTYDTVYSNPDLFWYRIRPDYSFQFVFYGDNSRSEGADFTQGRFSVKHILTQKAFHLVISPVRTEDSATYYCASRPSYFWGVPDKLIFGKGTRVTVEP.

This clone has more than one count but fewer than ten. A far larger clone is a single base away, which makes a read error likely. The sample carries other DNA sequences with the same CDR3. The genes are TRDV3 and TRDJ1, with TRDD3 identical over 8 bases. Germline lookup yields CDR1 TVYSNPD and CDR2 GDNSRS (reference sequence). This CDR3 comprises 21 residues. The CDR3 DNA follows: TGTGCCTTCAGAAAACAACTTCTCTTGTTCGCTGGGGGAGAGGGATTCGATAAACTCATCTTC. It yields the protein CAFRKQLLLFAGGEGFDKLIF.

This clone was seen a few times. A far larger clone is one nucleotide away, so this likely arose from a read error. Other DNA sequences in this specimen translate into the identical CDR3. The chain joins TRDV1 to TRDJ1, with 7 bases that match TRDD3. The CDR3 runs to 21 residues. Trimming cost V 2 bases and J 0 bases; bases outside gene matches: 21. From germline, CDR1 is TSWWSYY and CDR2 QGS. CDR3 DNA: TGTGCTCTTGGGGAAGTCTTAAACGGGCCTTCTGGGGGCTCTTACACCGATAAACTCATCTTT. Protein sequence: CALGEVLNGPSGGSYTDKLIF.

This clone appeared a few times. The TCRdb protein, from a much larger clone, departs from this DNA's translation at residue 14, likely by read error; the protein shown derives from the DNA. CDR3 bases: TGTGCTCTTGGGGATCCAGGCCTTCCTGGGCGGGGGACAGGGTACACCGATAAACTCATCTTT. Its translation is CALGDPGLPGRGTGYTDKLIF. The rearrangement joins TRDV1 to TRDJ1; perhaps TRDD2 as D (7 bases). Deletions cut 3 bases from V and 0 bases from J, with 29 bases between. Per the germline V gene, CDR1 is TSWWSYY and CDR2 is QGS. There are 21 residues in the CDR3.

This clone was picked up many times. A far larger clone is only one base removed, so a read error is likely. At the DNA level, this CDR3 is encoded by other sequences in the same sample as well. This chain joins TRDV3 and TRDJ1; perhaps TRDD3 as D (6 bases). This CDR3 has 18 residues. Germline V gives CDR1 TVYSNPD, CDR2 GDNSRS (reference sequence). The CDR3 spells CARRLQIWGWPYTDKLIF. The CDR3 DNA reads TGTGCCCGCAGGCTACAGATCTGGGGATGGCCCTACACCGATAAACTTATCTTT.

About this clone: A far larger clone is off by one base, so a read error is likely. The identical CDR3 is also encoded by other nucleotide sequences in the sample. The chain links TRDV1 to TRDJ1; the match to TRDD3 covers 12 bases. TCRdb leaves out the J gene; it was filled in here by matching the DNA to germline. CDR1 is TSWWSYY and CDR2 is QGS in the germline V gene. The CDR3 extends over 20 amino acids. CDR3 coding DNA: TGTGCTCTTGGGGGACGGAGCTGGGGGATACGCGTTGTTTGGGCCGACAAACTCATCTTT. Its protein is CALGGRSWGIRVVWADKLIF.

In its sample, this clone was seen a few times. This DNA's translation and the protein TCRdb lists, from a much larger clone, do not match at residue 16, likely due to a read error; the protein shown is translated from the DNA. This chain joins TRDV1 and TRDJ1, with D unclear. Germline CDR1 TSWWSYY, CDR2 QGS. CDR3 length: 20 residues. As DNA, the CDR3 is TGTGCTCTTGGGGAAAGACAAACCCCAGGAGTACTTCTCCACACCTATAAACTCATCTTT. Amino acid sequence: CALGERQTPGVLLHTYKLIF.

A note on this clone: A read error is the likely source, as a far larger clone sits one nucleotide away. The sample carries other DNA sequences with the same CDR3. This chain uses TRDV2 with TRDJ4, with D hard to call. Because TCRdb records no J gene, it was assigned here through a match of the DNA to germline. The germline gives CDR1 GEAIGNYY, CDR2 EKD. CDR3 length: 14 residues. CDR3 amino acids: CACDTVGNPGPLIF. CDR3 DNA sequence: TGTGCCTGCGACACCGTGGGAAACCCCGGACCCCTGATCTTT.

Concerning this clone: The protein recorded in TCRdb matches a much larger clone and deviates from this DNA's translation at residue 8, suggesting a read error; the protein here is obtained by translating the DNA. The chain joins TRDV1 to TRDJ3, with TRDD3 identical over 10 bases. The CDR3 totals 25 residues. With V trimmed by 0 bases and J by 0 bases, 20 bases remained unmatched. The V gene's germline CDR1 is TSWWSYY and CDR2 QGS. In DNA, the CDR3 is TGTGCTCTTGGGGAACTAGTCCTCCCCCATTGGTACTGGGGGATCGTCTCCTGGGACACCCGACAGATGTTTTTC. As protein: CALGELVLPHWYWGIVSWDTRQMFF.

As to this clone: A read error is the likely source, as a far larger clone sits one nucleotide away. Other DNA sequences from this sample encode an identical CDR3 as well. The CDR3 nucleotides are TGTGCTCTTGGGGAAAATCGGAAACTCATCTTT. It yields the protein CALGENRKLIF. The chain couples TRDV1 to TRDJ1, with D unclear. Germline-derived CDR1 and CDR2 are TSWWSYY and QGS. V lost 2 bases and J 8 bases, leaving 6 bases between the germline ends. CDR3 length equals 11 residues.

With respect to this clone: The translation of this DNA and the TCRdb protein of a much larger clone differ at residues 4 and 9, probably owing to a read error; the protein shown here is translated from the DNA. The chain recombines TRDV1 with TRDJ1; perhaps D is TRDD2 or TRDD3 (5 bases each). This CDR3 has 23 amino acids. From germline, CDR1 is TSWWSYY and CDR2 QGS. The CDR3 bases are TGTGCTCTTAGGGAACTAGGATTCCTCCTGCCCAGGTCTCGGGGACGATACACCGATAAACTCATCTTT. Translation: CALRELGFLLPRSRGRYTDKLIF.

Regarding this clone: A far larger clone is only one base removed, so a read error is likely. Other DNA sequences in the sample encode the same CDR3. The V gene is TRDV1, the J gene TRDJ1; 11 bases align to TRDD3. Because TCRdb records no J gene, it was assigned here through a match of the DNA to germline. CDR3 size: 29 residues. Germline CDR1 is TSWWSYY and CDR2 is QGS. V lost 2 bases, J lost 3 bases, and 44 bases stayed unmatched. The CDR3 coding sequence is TGTGCTCTTGGGGAATTCATACAGTCCGAGCCTGGGGGATACTTCAAAGTCGAACCATTCCCTAATGTGGCCGATAAACTCATCTTT. It encodes CALGEFIQSEPGGYFKVEPFPNVADKLIF.

This clone was detected only a few times. TCRdb's protein for this DNA is that of a much larger clone and differs from the translation at residue 9, likely a read error; the protein shown is the DNA translation. The gene calls are TRDV1 and TRDJ1; 13 bases match TRDD3. The J gene, missing from TCRdb, was assigned here through DNA to germline matching. After removal of 3 bases from V and 5 bases from J, the junction contained 15 bases not matched to a gene. Per germline, CDR1 TSWWSYY and CDR2 QGS. The CDR3 has 19 amino acids. CDR3 DNA: TGTGCTCTTGGGGAGGCCTTCCTACTTTACTGGGGGATACGTGATAAACTCATCTTT. It is translated as CALGEAFLLYWGIRDKLIF.

Comment on this clone: TCRdb has a much larger clone's protein, which differs at residue 3 from the translation of this DNA, likely because of a read error; what is shown is the protein translated from the DNA. This chain uses TRDV1 with TRDJ1; TRDD3 matches at 8 bases. This CDR3 is 17 amino acids long. The germline V gene has CDR1 TSWWSYY and CDR2 QGS. The CDR3, as DNA: TGTGCTCCTGGGGGACTCTACTTCCCCGGTATCACCGATAAACTCATCTTT. This encodes CAPGGLYFPGITDKLIF.

This clone was detected many times. TCRdb's protein, taken from a much larger clone, differs from this DNA's translation at residue 14, likely owing to a read error; the protein displayed comes from the DNA. The CDR3 region is CAFRPFQYWGISGSSYTDKLIF. DNA for the CDR3: TGTGCCTTTAGACCCTTCCAATACTGGGGGATATCCGGATCATCGTACACCGATAAACTCATCTTT. The genes are TRDV3 and TRDJ1; 11 positions match TRDD3. The junction had 24 bases not matched to a gene; V was cut back by 0 bases and J by 0 bases. The CDR3 extends over 22 amino acids. Germline CDR1 TVYSNPD, CDR2 GDNSRS (reference sequence).

On this clone itself: The protein given by TCRdb reflects a much larger clone and differs at residue 12 from this DNA's translation, likely from a read error; the protein shown is the DNA's translation. The J segment was not called; the V segment is TRDV2; TRDD3, the table's D call, was not compared with the DNA. The CDR3 length is 14 residues. Germline V gene data show CDR1 as GEAIGNYY and CDR2 as EKD. The CDR3 nucleotides are TGTGCCTGTGACCTACTGGGGGATTTTGACAAACCCATCTTT. Residues: CACDLLGDFDKPIF.

This clone was detected many times. This chain uses TRDV1 with TRDJ1, with 11 bases aligning to TRDD3. Trimming cost V 6 bases and J 1 base; bases outside gene matches: 16. Looked up from germline, CDR1 is TSWWSYY and CDR2 is QGS. CDR3 size: 19 residues. As DNA, the CDR3 is TGTGCTCTTGGCCCCGGGTGGTACTGGGGGATAGCCCTCACCGATAAACTCATCTTT. Protein sequence: CALGPGWYWGIALTDKLIF.

In its sample, this clone was seen many times. TCRdb attributes to this sequence the protein of a much larger clone, which differs from the DNA translation at residue 12; a read error is likely, and the protein displayed is translated from the DNA. The chain joins TRDV1 to TRDJ1, with no clear D. CDR1 TSWWSYY and CDR2 QGS come from the germline V gene. V was trimmed by 2 bases and J by 7 bases, leaving 20 bases between them. The CDR3 is 16 amino acids. For the CDR3, the DNA is TGTGCTCTTGGGGAAACGACGCGCTGGTTAAACGGTAAACTCATCTTT. Amino acid sequence: CALGETTRWLNGKLIF.

This clone appeared a few times. The TCRdb protein, from a much larger clone, departs from this DNA's translation at residue 4, likely by read error; the protein shown derives from the DNA. The chain recombines TRDV1 with TRDJ1; D may be TRDD3 (8 bases). CDR1 is TSWWSYY and CDR2 is QGS in the germline V gene. The CDR3 consists of 27 residues. The CDR3 DNA sequence: TGTGCTCTTGAGGAACTCCACCCTTTAAGGTTCCTACCTTACTGGGGGTCCCCTTCCTTTCACATCGGGAAACTCATCTTT. Encoded protein: CALEELHPLRFLPYWGSPSFHIGKLIF.

This clone came up a few times. TCRdb's protein, taken from a much larger clone, differs from this DNA's translation at residue 4, likely owing to a read error; the protein displayed comes from the DNA. The chain combines TRDV1 with TRDJ1; 8 bases are shared with TRDD3. Assignment of the J gene here rests on matching the DNA to germline, because TCRdb gives none. Germline V gene lookup returns CDR1 TSWWSYY and CDR2 QGS. This CDR3 has 20 residues. In DNA, the CDR3 is TGTGCTCTTGTGGAACTAAATCCCAACTACTGGGGGTGGAGAACCGATAAACTCATCTTT. This codes for CALVELNPNYWGWRTDKLIF.

Points on this clone: This probably arose from a read error, given a far larger clone one base away. Distinct nucleotide sequences in the sample also encode this CDR3. The V gene is TRDV1, but the J gene lacks a call; the DNA was not compared with TRDD3, the D call given in the table. CDR3 size: 21 residues. The germline gives CDR1 TSWWSYY, CDR2 QGS. The CDR3 loop is CALGEPNWGIESPGYTDKLIF. The DNA for the CDR3 is TGTGCTCTTGGGGAACCCAACTGGGGGATAGAGAGCCCAGGGTACACCGATAAACTCATCTTC.

On this clone: For this DNA, TCRdb reports the protein of a much larger clone, which diverges at residue 10, most likely from a read error; the protein presented here is translated directly from the DNA. The V and J genes are TRDV1 and TRDJ1; 12 bases match TRDD3. Here the J gene came from matching the DNA to germline, since TCRdb omits it. Germline-derived CDR1 and CDR2 are TSWWSYY and QGS. The CDR3 length is 24 residues. Trimming at V came to 1 base and at J to 0 bases, leaving 24 bases not matched to a gene. This chain's CDR3 is CALGEPTFFYPNWGIPCYTDKLIF. Here the CDR3 DNA reads TGTGCTCTTGGGGAACCCACCTTTTTCTATCCTAACTGGGGGATACCCTGCTACACCGATAAACTCATCTTT.